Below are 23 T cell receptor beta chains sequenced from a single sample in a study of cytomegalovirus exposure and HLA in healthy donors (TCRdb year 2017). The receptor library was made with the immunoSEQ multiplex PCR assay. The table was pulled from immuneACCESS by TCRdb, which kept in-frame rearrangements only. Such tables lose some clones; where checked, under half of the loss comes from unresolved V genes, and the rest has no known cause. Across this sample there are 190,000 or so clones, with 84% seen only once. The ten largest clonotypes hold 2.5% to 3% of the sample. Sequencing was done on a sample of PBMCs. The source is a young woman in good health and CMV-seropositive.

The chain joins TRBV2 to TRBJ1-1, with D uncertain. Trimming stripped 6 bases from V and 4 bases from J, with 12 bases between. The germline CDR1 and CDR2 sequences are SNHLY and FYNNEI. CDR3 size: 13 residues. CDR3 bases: TGTGCCAGCAGGGAGGGTGGGATCACTGAAGCTTTCTTT. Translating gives CASREGGITEAFF.

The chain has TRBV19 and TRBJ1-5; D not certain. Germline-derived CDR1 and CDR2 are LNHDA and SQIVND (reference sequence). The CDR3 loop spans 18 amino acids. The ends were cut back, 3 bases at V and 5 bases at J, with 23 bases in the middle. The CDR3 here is CASSMRAAPRFGDQPQHF. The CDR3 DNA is TGTGCCAGTAGTATGAGGGCAGCGCCCCGATTCGGGGATCAGCCCCAGCATTTT.

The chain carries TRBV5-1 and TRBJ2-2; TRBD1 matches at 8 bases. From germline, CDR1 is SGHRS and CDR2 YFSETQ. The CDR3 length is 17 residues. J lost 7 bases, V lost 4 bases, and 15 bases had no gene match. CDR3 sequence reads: CASSHRTGKVRVGELFF. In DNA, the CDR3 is TGCGCCAGCAGCCACAGGACAGGGAAAGTTAGGGTCGGGGAGCTGTTTTTT.

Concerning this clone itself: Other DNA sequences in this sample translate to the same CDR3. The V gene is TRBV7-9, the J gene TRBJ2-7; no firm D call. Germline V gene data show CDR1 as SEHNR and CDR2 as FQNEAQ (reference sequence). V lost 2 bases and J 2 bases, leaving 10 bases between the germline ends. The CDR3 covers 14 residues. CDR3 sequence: CASSLSGGAYEQYF. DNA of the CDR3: TGTGCCAGCAGCTTAAGTGGCGGAGCCTACGAGCAGTACTTC. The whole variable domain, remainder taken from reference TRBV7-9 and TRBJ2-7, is DTGVSQNPRHKITKRGQNVTFRCDPISEHNRLYWYRQTLGQGPEFLTYFQNEAQLEKSRLLSDRFSAERPKGSFSTLEIQRTEQGDSAMYLCASSLSGGAYEQYFGPGTRLTVT.

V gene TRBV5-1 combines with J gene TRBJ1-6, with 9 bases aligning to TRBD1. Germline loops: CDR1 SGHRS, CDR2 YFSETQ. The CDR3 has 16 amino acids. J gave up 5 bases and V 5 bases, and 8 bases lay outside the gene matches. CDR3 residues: CASRKTGGGNNSPLHF. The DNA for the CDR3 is TGCGCCAGCAGAAAAACAGGGGGCGGAAATAATTCACCCCTCCACTTT. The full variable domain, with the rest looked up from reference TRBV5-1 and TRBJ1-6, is KAGVTQTPRYLIKTRGQQVTLSCSPISGHRSVSWYQQTPGQGLQFLFEYFSETQRNKGNFPGRFSGRQFSNSRSEMNVSTLELGDSALYLCASRKTGGGNNSPLHFGNGTRLTVT.

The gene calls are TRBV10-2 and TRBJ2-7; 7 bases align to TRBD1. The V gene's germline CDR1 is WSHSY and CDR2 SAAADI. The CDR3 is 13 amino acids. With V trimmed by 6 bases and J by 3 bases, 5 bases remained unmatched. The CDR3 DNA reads TGCGCCAGCAGGACAGGGATTGACTACGAGCAGTACTTC. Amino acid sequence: CASRTGIDYEQYF.

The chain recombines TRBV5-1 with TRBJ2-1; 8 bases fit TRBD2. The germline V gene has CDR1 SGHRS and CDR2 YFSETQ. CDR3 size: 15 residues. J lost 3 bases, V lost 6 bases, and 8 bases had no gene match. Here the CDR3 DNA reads TGCGCCAGCACAACGCGGGGGGTGTACTACAATGAGCAGTTCTTC. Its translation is CASTTRGVYYNEQFF. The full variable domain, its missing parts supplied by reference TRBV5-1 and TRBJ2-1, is KAGVTQTPRYLIKTRGQQVTLSCSPISGHRSVSWYQQTPGQGLQFLFEYFSETQRNKGNFPGRFSGRQFSNSRSEMNVSTLELGDSALYLCASTTRGVYYNEQFFGPGTRLTVL.

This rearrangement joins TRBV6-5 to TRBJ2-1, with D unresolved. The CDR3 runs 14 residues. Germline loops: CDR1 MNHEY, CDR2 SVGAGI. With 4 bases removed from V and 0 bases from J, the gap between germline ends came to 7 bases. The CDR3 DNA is TGTGCCAGCAGTTTATCGTTCTCCTACAATGAGCAGTTCTTC. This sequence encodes CASSLSFSYNEQFF.

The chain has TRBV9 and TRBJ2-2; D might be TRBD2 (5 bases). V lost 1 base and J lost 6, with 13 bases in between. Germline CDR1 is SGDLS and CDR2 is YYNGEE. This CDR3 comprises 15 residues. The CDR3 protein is CASSVFTAGAGELFF. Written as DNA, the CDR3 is TGTGCCAGCAGCGTATTCACGGCCGGGGCCGGGGAGCTGTTTTTT. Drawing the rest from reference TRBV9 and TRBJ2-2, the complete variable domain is DSGVTQTPKHLITATGQRVTLRCSPRSGDLSVYWYQQSLDQGLQFLIQYYNGEERAKGNILERFSAQQFPDLHSELNLSSLELGDSALYFCASSVFTAGAGELFFGEGSRLTVL.

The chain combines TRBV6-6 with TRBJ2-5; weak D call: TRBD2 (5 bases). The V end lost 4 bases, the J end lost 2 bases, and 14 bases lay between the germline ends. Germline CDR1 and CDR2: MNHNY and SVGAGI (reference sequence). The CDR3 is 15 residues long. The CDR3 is CASSFRDKKQETQYF. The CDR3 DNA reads TGTGCCAGCAGTTTCCGGGATAAAAAACAAGAGACCCAGTACTTC.

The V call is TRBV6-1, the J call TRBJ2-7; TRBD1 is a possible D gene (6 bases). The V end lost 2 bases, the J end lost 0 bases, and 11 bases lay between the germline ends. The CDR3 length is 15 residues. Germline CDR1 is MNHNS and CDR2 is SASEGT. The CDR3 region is CASSETGMLSYEQYF. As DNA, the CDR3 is TGTGCCAGCAGTGAAACAGGGATGCTCTCCTACGAGCAGTACTTC.

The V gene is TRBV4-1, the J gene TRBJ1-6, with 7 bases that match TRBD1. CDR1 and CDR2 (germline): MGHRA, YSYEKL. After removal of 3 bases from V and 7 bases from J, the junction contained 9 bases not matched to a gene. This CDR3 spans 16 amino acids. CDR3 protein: CASSQGPGQLNSPLHF. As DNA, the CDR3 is TGCGCCAGCAGCCAGGGTCCGGGACAGCTAAATTCACCCCTCCACTTT.

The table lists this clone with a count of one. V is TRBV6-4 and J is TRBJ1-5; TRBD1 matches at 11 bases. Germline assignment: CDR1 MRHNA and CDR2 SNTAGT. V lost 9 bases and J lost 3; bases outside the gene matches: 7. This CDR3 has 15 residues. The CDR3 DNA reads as TGTGCCAGAGGGGGACAGGGGGGTCCCAATCAGCCCCAGCATTTT. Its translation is CARGGQGGPNQPQHF.

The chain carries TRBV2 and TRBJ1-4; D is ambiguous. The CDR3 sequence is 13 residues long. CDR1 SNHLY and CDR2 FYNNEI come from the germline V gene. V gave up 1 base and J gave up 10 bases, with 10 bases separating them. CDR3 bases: TGTGCCAGCAGTGAAGAAACCAGCGGAAAACTGTTTTTT. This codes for CASSEETSGKLFF.

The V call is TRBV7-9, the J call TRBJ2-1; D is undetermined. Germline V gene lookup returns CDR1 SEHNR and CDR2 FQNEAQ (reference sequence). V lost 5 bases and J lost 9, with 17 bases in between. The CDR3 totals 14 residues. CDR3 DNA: TGTGCCAGCAGCGATCCGCGGAGTGGTGTTGAGCAGTTCTTC. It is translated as CASSDPRSGVEQFF.

The CDR3 is CASSPHSGGGFSGYTF. The CDR3 coding sequence is TGTGCCAGCAGCCCTCATTCAGGGGGCGGTTTTTCTGGCTACACCTTC. The rearrangement links TRBV9 to TRBJ1-2; TRBD1 matches 8 bases. J was trimmed by 7 bases and V by 4 bases; bases with no gene match: 15. CDR1 is SGDLS, CDR2 YYNGEE, per germline. The CDR3 spans 16 residues.

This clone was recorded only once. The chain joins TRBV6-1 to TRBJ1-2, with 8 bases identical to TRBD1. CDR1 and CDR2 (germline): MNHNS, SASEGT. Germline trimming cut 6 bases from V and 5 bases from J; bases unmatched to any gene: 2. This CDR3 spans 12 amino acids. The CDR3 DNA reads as TGTGCCAGCAGGGACAGGGATTATGGCTACACCTTC. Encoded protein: CASRDRDYGYTF.

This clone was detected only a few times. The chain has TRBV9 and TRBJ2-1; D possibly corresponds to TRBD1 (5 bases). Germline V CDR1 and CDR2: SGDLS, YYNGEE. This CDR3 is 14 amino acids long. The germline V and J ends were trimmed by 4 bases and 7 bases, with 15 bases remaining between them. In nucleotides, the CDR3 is TGTGCCAGCAGCACCCAGGGCTACGGGAATGAGCAGTTCTTC. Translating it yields CASSTQGYGNEQFF.

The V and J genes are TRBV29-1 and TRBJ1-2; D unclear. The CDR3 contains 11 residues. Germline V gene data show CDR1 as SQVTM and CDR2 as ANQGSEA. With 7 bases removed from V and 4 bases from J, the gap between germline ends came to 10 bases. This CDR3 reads CSGGSGYGYTF. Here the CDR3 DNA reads TGCAGCGGAGGAAGTGGCTATGGCTACACCTTC.

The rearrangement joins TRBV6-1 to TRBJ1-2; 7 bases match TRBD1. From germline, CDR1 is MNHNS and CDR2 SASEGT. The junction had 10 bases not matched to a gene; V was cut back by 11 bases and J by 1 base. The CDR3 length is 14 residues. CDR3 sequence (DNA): TGTGCCTCTGGGGACAGAGCAGTTAACTATGGCTACACCTTC. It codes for CASGDRAVNYGYTF.

CDR3: CASSRGGGGYTF. The CDR3 nucleotides read TGTGCCAGCAGTAGAGGGGGGGGAGGCTACACCTTC. This sequence joins TRBV6-5 and TRBJ1-2; weak D call: TRBD1 (6 bases). Germline CDR1 MNHEY, CDR2 SVGAGI. Between the trimmed V and J ends, which lost 5 bases and 8 bases, there was a span of 12 bases. The CDR3 length is 12 residues.

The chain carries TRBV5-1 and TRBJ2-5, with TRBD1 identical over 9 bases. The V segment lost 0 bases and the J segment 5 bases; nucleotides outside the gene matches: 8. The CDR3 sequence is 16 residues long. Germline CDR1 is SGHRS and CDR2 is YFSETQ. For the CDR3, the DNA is TGCGCCAGCAGCTTGGGAGGACAGGGGCGTGGGGAGACCCAGTACTTC. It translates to CASSLGGQGRGETQYF.

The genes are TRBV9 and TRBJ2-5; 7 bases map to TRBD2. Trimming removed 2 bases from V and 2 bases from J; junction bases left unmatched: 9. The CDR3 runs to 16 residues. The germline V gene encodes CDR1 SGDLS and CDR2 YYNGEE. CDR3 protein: CASSVGFGGLQETQYF. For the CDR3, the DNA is TGTGCCAGCAGCGTCGGATTTGGGGGACTACAAGAGACCCAGTACTTC.